Each of the 9 T cell receptor beta chains below was sequenced from the same sample in a study of blood T cell repertoires in COVID-19. Profiled with immunoSEQ multiplex PCR; TCRdb holds only in-frame clones, not every one. The sample has 55,000 to 80,000 clones; approximately 89% are singletons. Sequenced input: peripheral blood. These receptors all come from a man aged 45-65 years with active COVID-19.

The CDR3 DNA follows: TGTGCCAGCAGCCAAGGTTCAGGTAACAAGCAGTACTTC. Translated: CASSQGSGNKQYF. The J gene is TRBJ2-7, the V gene TRBV14; D is uncertain. From germline, CDR1 is SGHDN and CDR2 FVKESK. The CDR3 runs to 13 residues. Trimming shortened V by 1 base and J by 8 bases, and 12 bases separated the two germline ends.

The V gene is TRBV24-1, the J gene TRBJ2-1; 9 bases align to TRBD2. V trimming: 3 bases; J trimming: 8 bases; junction bases outside the gene matches: 7. This CDR3 has 15 residues. Germline loops: CDR1 KGHDR, CDR2 SFDVKD. The DNA of the CDR3 is TGTGCCACCAGTGATCAAAGCGGGGGGTTTTATGAGCAGTTCTTC. Encoded protein: CATSDQSGGFYEQFF.

This clone was found once. The chain couples TRBV7-8 to TRBJ1-1, with 8 bases matching TRBD1. This CDR3 is 16 amino acids long. Germline assignment: CDR1 SGHVS and CDR2 FQNEAQ. Losses at the gene ends were 5 bases for V and 0 bases for J; bases not matched to a gene: 8. The CDR3 DNA follows: TGTGCCAGCAGCCCAAGGACAGGGACGATGAACACTGAAGCTTTCTTT. Encoded protein: CASSPRTGTMNTEAFF.

This clone is medium-sized by share. This chain connects TRBV19 to TRBJ2-2; D possibly corresponds to TRBD1 (5 bases). V was shortened by 7 bases and J by 0 bases, with 21 bases between the two germline ends. CDR3 length: 18 amino acids. The germline gives CDR1 LNHDA, CDR2 SQIVND (reference sequence). This CDR3 reads CASNFDFYLTANTGELFF. The CDR3 DNA follows: TGTGCCAGTAATTTCGATTTTTATTTGACAGCGAACACCGGGGAGCTGTTTTTT.

V is TRBV7-6 and J is TRBJ2-3; 9 nucleotides line up with TRBD2. The CDR3 contains 16 residues. Germline CDR1 is SGHVS and CDR2 is FNYEAQ. With V trimmed by 3 bases and J by 0 bases, 4 bases remained unmatched. Here the CDR3 DNA reads TGTGCCAGCAGCTTGCTAGCGGGGCAAAGCACAGATACGCAGTATTTT. The encoded protein is CASSLLAGQSTDTQYF.

This clone was seen just once. V gene TRBV12-5 combines with J gene TRBJ2-7; unclear D gene. CDR3 length equals 12 residues. The V and J ends lost 4 bases and 3 bases respectively, with 7 bases between them. CDR1 is LGHNT and CDR2 is FRNRAP in the germline V gene. The CDR3 reads CASGSWSYEQYF. CDR3 nucleotides: TGTGCTAGTGGTTCATGGAGCTACGAGCAGTACTTC.

This clone appeared a few times. In DNA, the CDR3 is TGTGCCAGCAGCAGATATAGCAATCAGCCCCAGCATTTT. This translates into CASSRYSNQPQHF. This rearrangement joins TRBV6-5 to TRBJ1-5; D is unresolved. The V gene lost 6 bases and the J gene lost 0 bases, with 6 bases spanning the gap. Germline lookup yields CDR1 MNHEY and CDR2 SVGAGI. This CDR3 region has 13 residues.

This chain uses TRBV10-3 with TRBJ2-7, with D possibly TRBD1 on 6 matching bases. The CDR3 sequence is 15 residues long. V lost 8 bases, J lost 3 bases, and 20 bases lay in between. From germline, CDR1 is ENHRY and CDR2 SYGVKD. This CDR3 reads CAISVSPDSHYEQYF. The CDR3 nucleotides read TGTGCCATCTCAGTCAGTCCGGACAGCCACTACGAGCAGTACTTC.

The chain combines TRBV7-2 with TRBJ2-1; possible D gene TRBD1, 7 bases. Germline CDR1 and CDR2: SGHTA and FQGNSA. Trimming shortened V by 1 base and J by 5 bases, and 15 bases separated the two germline ends. The CDR3 runs 16 residues. The CDR3 bases are TGTGCCAGCAGCTTAGTTGGAGGGGGCAGCCACAATGAGCAGTTCTTC. It specifies CASSLVGGGSHNEQFF.